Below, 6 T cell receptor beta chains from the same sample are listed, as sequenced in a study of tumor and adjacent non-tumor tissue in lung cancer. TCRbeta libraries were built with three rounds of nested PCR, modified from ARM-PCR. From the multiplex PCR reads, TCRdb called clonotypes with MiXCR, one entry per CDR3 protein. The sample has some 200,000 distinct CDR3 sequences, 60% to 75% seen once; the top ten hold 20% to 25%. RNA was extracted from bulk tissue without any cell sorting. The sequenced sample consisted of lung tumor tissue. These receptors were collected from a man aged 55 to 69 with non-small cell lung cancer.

The CDR3 DNA follows: TGTGCCAGCAGCAAAGGGGGTCTTACTAATGAAAAACTGTTTTTT. This encodes CASSKGGLTNEKLFF. This rearrangement joins TRBV5-4 to TRBJ1-4; maybe TRBD1 (6 bases). The V end lost 4 bases, the J end lost 2 bases, and 12 bases lay between the germline ends. CDR1 is SGHNT and CDR2 is YYREEE in the germline V gene (reference sequence). The CDR3 has 15 amino acids.

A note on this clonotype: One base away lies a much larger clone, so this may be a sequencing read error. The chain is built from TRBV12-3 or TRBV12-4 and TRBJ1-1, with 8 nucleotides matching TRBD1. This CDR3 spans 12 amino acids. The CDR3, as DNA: TGTGCCAACAGTTTCCACGACAGGGGAGCTTTCTTT. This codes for CANSFHDRGAFF.

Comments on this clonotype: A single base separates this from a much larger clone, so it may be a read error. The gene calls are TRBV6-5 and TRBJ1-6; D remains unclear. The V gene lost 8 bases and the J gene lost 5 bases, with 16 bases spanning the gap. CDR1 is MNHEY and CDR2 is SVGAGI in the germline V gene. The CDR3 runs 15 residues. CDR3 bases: TGTGCCAGCGGCTGGATACGGCGTGATAATTCACCCCTCCACTTT. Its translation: CASGWIRRDNSPLHF.

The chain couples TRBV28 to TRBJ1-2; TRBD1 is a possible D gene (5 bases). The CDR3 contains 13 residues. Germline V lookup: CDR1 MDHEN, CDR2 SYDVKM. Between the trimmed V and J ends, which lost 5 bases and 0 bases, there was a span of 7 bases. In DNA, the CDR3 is TGTGCCAGCAGTGCAGGGTCTAACTATGGCTACACCTTC. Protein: CASSAGSNYGYTF.

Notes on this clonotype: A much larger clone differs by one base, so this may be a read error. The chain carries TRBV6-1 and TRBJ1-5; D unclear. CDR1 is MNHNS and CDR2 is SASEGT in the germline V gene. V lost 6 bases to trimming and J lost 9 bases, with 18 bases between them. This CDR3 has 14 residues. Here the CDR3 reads CASSHAANEWPQHF. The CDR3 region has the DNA TGTGCCAGCAGCCACGCGGCTAATGAGTGGCCCCAGCATTTT.

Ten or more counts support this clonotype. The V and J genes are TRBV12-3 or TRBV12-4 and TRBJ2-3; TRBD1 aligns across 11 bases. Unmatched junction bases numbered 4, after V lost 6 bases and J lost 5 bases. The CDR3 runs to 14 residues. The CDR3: CASSGTGGLDTQYF. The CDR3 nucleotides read TGTGCCAGCAGCGGGACAGGGGGTCTAGATACGCAGTATTTT.